This entry lists 8 T cell receptor beta chains sequenced from one sample in a study of regulatory T cells in long-lasting Graves disease (dated by TCRdb to about 2021). The sample's time point label, decoded: newly diagnosed GD, antithyroid drugs for less than 3 months. For both TCR sequencing and RNA sequencing, RNA was extracted from PBMCs using TRIzol. The library was produced with multiplex PCR. Instrument on record: Illumina HiSeq 4000. CDR3 regions were amplified by Arm-PCR with iRepertoire HTBI primers to construct TCR beta libraries. TCRdb took the public reads, trimmed them with fastp at Q25, ran MiXCR for clone calling and kept in-frame beta chains. All rows with the same CDR3 protein become a single entry with the most common DNA and genes. In this sample the table shows more than 400,000 distinct CDR3 sequences, 15% to 20% of which occur a single time. The ten largest clones add up to around a tenth of the sample.

These same records also appear under a second study, on T cells in Graves' hyperthyroidism and ophthalmopathy.

The input for sequencing was peripheral blood mononuclear cells (PBMCs), taken at new diagnosis, from a patient treated with antithyroid drugs. These receptors were collected from a woman younger than 45 with Graves disease. Donor details come from another sample of the same person, matched by shared clones.

This clonotype was recorded many times. The rearrangement links TRBV2 to TRBJ2-7; unclear D gene. The CDR3 loop spans 11 amino acids. The germline V gene has CDR1 SNHLY and CDR2 FYNNEI. The V and J ends lost 4 bases and 3 bases respectively, with 4 bases between them. The CDR3 nucleotides are TGTGCCAGCAGTGCATTCTACGAGCAGTACTTC. The encoded protein is CASSAFYEQYF.

This clonotype was observed a handful of times. The J gene is TRBJ1-5, the V gene TRBV12-3 or TRBV12-4; TRBD1 matches at 7 bases. CDR3 length: 16 amino acids. V lost 7 bases to trimming and J lost 0 bases; unmatched junction nucleotides: 9. The CDR3 region is CASMRQGGYSNQPQHF. The CDR3 DNA sequence: TGTGCCAGCATGCGGCAGGGGGGATATAGCAATCAGCCCCAGCATTTT.

This clonotype showed up many times. The chain recombines TRBV27 with TRBJ2-1, with TRBD2 as a possible D gene (6 bases). Trimming took 0 bases from V and 4 from J, leaving 22 bases between them. CDR1 MNHEY and CDR2 SMNVEV come from the germline V gene (reference sequence). The CDR3 extends over 19 amino acids. CDR3 protein: CASSLSIVTGVEAYNEQFF. CDR3 bases: TGTGCCAGCAGTTTATCCATAGTCACGGGGGTTGAGGCGTACAATGAGCAGTTCTTC.

The chain links TRBV5-4 to TRBJ2-2, with D maybe TRBD2 (5 bases). Germline V gene lookup returns CDR1 SGHNT and CDR2 YYREEE (reference sequence). V shed 0 bases and J shed 1 base, with 10 bases lying between them. This CDR3 comprises 16 residues. The CDR3 sequence: CASSLGDYLNTGELFF. In nucleotides, the CDR3 is TGTGCCAGCAGCTTGGGTGACTACCTGAACACCGGGGAGCTGTTTTTT.

This clonotype was observed a single time. The V call is TRBV4-1, the J call TRBJ2-3; D remains ambiguous. V dropped 0 bases and J dropped 2 bases, with 18 bases sitting between them. The CDR3 runs 18 residues. The germline V gene has CDR1 MGHRA and CDR2 YSYEKL. Here the CDR3 reads CASSQDLSAWDYTDTQYF. Written as DNA, the CDR3 is TGCGCCAGCAGCCAAGATCTCTCGGCGTGGGATTACACAGATACGCAGTATTTT.

This clonotype came up many times. V is TRBV7-2 and J is TRBJ2-7; D not certain. In germline, CDR1 is SGHTA, CDR2 FQGNSA. The ends were cut back, 1 base at V and 0 bases at J, with 7 bases in the middle. This CDR3 has 14 residues. This CDR3 is CASSLVTGSYEQYF. The CDR3 DNA reads TGTGCCAGCAGCTTAGTTACGGGCTCCTACGAGCAGTACTTC.

This clonotype was recorded many times. The chain recombines TRBV28 with TRBJ1-6, with D hard to call. The CDR3 consists of 13 residues. CDR1 MDHEN and CDR2 SYDVKM come from the germline V gene. V was pared by 4 bases and J by 10 bases, with 11 bases between. Here the CDR3 DNA reads TGTGCCAGCAGTTCCGGCTCCCTGTCACCCCTCCACTTT. This codes for CASSSGSLSPLHF.

The table lists this clonotype with many counts. The chain has TRBV27 and TRBJ1-1, with TRBD1 as a possible D gene (5 bases). Germline CDR1 is MNHEY and CDR2 is SMNVEV (reference sequence). V lost 0 bases to trimming and J lost 0 bases, with 8 bases between them. The CDR3 consists of 15 residues. For the CDR3, the DNA is TGTGCCAGCAGTTTATCGGCAGGGCTGAACACTGAAGCTTTCTTT. Translated, it gives CASSLSAGLNTEAFF.